These 5 T cell receptor beta chains were all obtained from the same sample, sequenced in a study of early T cells in non-severe SARS-CoV-2 infection. TCRdb analysed the 5' RACE reads with MiXCR anew, one entry per CDR3 protein. The sample lists 50,000 to 60,000 distinct CDR3 sequences, around 9.3% occurring once. Sequencing was done on a sample of whole blood. All receptors derive from an adult who was a healthcare worker with PCR-confirmed SARS-CoV-2 infection or an uninfected control (not recorded which).

The rearrangement joins TRBV29-1 to TRBJ1-2; unclear D gene. The CDR3 loop spans 11 amino acids. Germline CDR1 reads SQVTM; CDR2 reads ANQGSEA. V shed 5 bases and J shed 5 bases, with 9 bases lying between them. This chain's CDR3 is CSVRAGYGYTF. CDR3 in DNA: TGCAGCGTTCGGGCCGGATATGGCTACACCTTC.

This clonotype was counted at least ten times. The V call is TRBV30, the J call TRBJ1-2, with 10 bases lining up with TRBD1. CDR3 length: 12 amino acids. Unmatched junction bases numbered 5, after V lost 5 bases and J lost 8 bases. CDR1 is GTSNPN and CDR2 is SVGIG in the germline V gene (reference sequence). CDR3 DNA: TGTGCCTGGCACCGGACAGGGGGAGGCTACACCTTC. As protein: CAWHRTGGGYTF. Combining the CDR3 with reference TRBV30 and TRBJ1-2 gives the whole variable domain SQTIHQWPATLVQPVGSPLSLECTVEGTSNPNLYWYRQAAGRGLQLLFYSVGIGQISSEVPQNLSASRPQDRQFILSSKKLLLSDSGFYLCAWHRTGGGYTFGSGTRLTVV.

This clonotype showed up many times. V gene TRBV3-1 combines with J gene TRBJ1-1; TRBD1 matches at 9 bases. The CDR3 contains 14 residues. The V segment lost 5 bases and the J segment 5 bases; nucleotides outside the gene matches: 6. Germline-derived CDR1 and CDR2 are LGHDT and YNNKEL (reference sequence). CDR3 bases: TGTGCCAGCAGCTACAGGGGGCTCGAAACTGAAGCTTTCTTT. Its protein product is CASSYRGLETEAFF.

A few counts support this clonotype. CDR3 region: CSARDLAGGVSTDTQYF. The CDR3 DNA reads TGCAGTGCTAGAGACCTAGCGGGGGGCGTGAGCACAGATACGCAGTATTTT. The chain recombines TRBV20-1 with TRBJ2-3; the match to TRBD2 covers 11 bases. Germline CDR1 reads DFQATT; CDR2 reads SNEGSKA (reference sequence). This CDR3 has 17 residues. The J segment lost 0 bases and the V segment lost 0 bases, leaving 5 bases of the junction unmatched.

The chain has TRBV25-1 and TRBJ2-5; 7 nucleotides align to TRBD1. V shed 1 base, J shed 5 bases, and the junction held 7 bases outside the gene matches. The CDR3 consists of 15 residues. CDR1 is MGHDK, CDR2 SYGVNS, per germline. The CDR3 region is CASSEWGQGQETQYF. CDR3 DNA sequence: TGTGCCAGCAGTGAATGGGGCCAGGGACAGGAGACCCAGTACTTC.